Sequencing of this TCR beta chain was carried out in a study of T cell responses to AZD1222 COVID-19 vaccine. Regarding the study as a whole: Compared with day 0, the breadth and depth of the Spike-specific TCR repertoire rose significantly after two doses of AZD1222.

Trimming shortened V by 1 base and J by 5 bases, and 8 bases separated the two germline ends. The CDR3 length is 13 residues. Germline assignment: CDR1 LNHNV and CDR2 YYDKDF (reference sequence). Comment on this clone: Its antigen is undetermined.

Generated by immunoSEQ multiplex PCR, the TCRdb table keeps only in-frame clones and is missing some. The top ten hold roughly 3.5% of the sample, which has about 140,000 clones, nearly 95% seen once. The sequence came from an adult who received the AZD1222 COVID-19 vaccine. This sample comprised peripheral blood, obtained 28 days after the second AZD1222 dose. The rearrangement uses TRBV15 and TRBJ2-5, with a weak D call TRBD1 (5 bases). Here the CDR3 reads CATSRGQLETQYF. The CDR3 DNA is TGTGCCACCAGCAGAGGACAGTTGGAGACCCAGTACTTC.